Following are 25 T cell receptor beta chains from one sample sequenced in a study of cytomegalovirus exposure and HLA in healthy donors. 13 Jbeta primers and 60 Vbeta primers were used for the PCR. The protocol was immunoSEQ multiplex PCR, while the TCRdb copy is restricted to in-frame clones and leaves out a portion. The table has around 100,000 clones, around three quarters seen once. Sequencing input: PBMCs. The source of these receptors is a man between 50 and 59 years old in good health and CMV-seropositive.

This clone was counted a single time. The gene calls are TRBV19 and TRBJ1-5; D ambiguous. Germline-derived CDR1 and CDR2 are LNHDA and SQIVND (reference sequence). V gave up 1 base and J gave up 7 bases, with 8 bases separating them. There are 13 residues in the CDR3. As DNA, the CDR3 is TGTGCCAGTAGTATAGCCCATTTCCAGCCCCAGCATTTT. It codes for CASSIAHFQPQHF.

The chain couples TRBV10-3 to TRBJ2-1, with TRBD2 matching 12 bases. J lost 8 bases, V lost 7 bases, and 9 bases had no gene match. The CDR3 consists of 15 residues. The germline CDR1 and CDR2 sequences are ENHRY and SYGVKD. CDR3 residues: CAITPTSGGLDEQFF. CDR3 nucleotide sequence: TGTGCCATCACCCCGACTAGCGGGGGCTTGGATGAGCAGTTCTTC.

J is TRBJ1-2 and V is TRBV2; no clear D gene. The CDR3 consists of 14 residues. The germline gives CDR1 SNHLY, CDR2 FYNNEI. V dropped 6 bases and J dropped 4 bases, with 15 bases sitting between them. The CDR3 sequence: CASSLLAAGYGYTF. DNA of the CDR3: TGTGCCAGCAGCCTCCTGGCGGCTGGCTATGGCTACACCTTC.

The CDR3 is CASSQSTDTQYF. CDR3 sequence (DNA): TGTGCCAGCAGCCAGAGCACAGATACGCAGTATTTT. The chain joins TRBV7-9 to TRBJ2-3; no clear D. V was pared by 5 bases and J by 0 bases, with 3 bases between. Germline lookup yields CDR1 SEHNR and CDR2 FQNEAQ (reference sequence). The CDR3 spans 12 residues.

This chain links TRBV5-1 with TRBJ1-1, with D unresolved. Germline assignment: CDR1 SGHRS and CDR2 YFSETQ. The CDR3 has 14 residues. V was clipped by 0 bases and J by 1 base, with 7 bases between them. The CDR3 DNA follows: TGCGCCAGCAGCTTGGACACGGGGAACACTGAAGCTTTCTTT. Protein: CASSLDTGNTEAFF. Complete variable domain (other parts from reference TRBV5-1 and TRBJ1-1): KAGVTQTPRYLIKTRGQQVTLSCSPISGHRSVSWYQQTPGQGLQFLFEYFSETQRNKGNFPGRFSGRQFSNSRSEMNVSTLELGDSALYLCASSLDTGNTEAFFGQGTRLTVV.

The chain combines TRBV11-2 with TRBJ2-7; D might be TRBD2 (6 bases). The CDR3 consists of 14 residues. CDR1 and CDR2 from the germline V gene are SGHAT and FQNNGV. V lost 3 bases, J lost 4 bases, and 13 bases lay in between. The CDR3 spells CASSFSRGMYEQYF. The CDR3 DNA sequence: TGTGCCAGCAGCTTCTCCCGCGGGATGTACGAGCAGTACTTC.

The chain joins TRBV11-3 to TRBJ2-2, with unresolved D. CDR3 length equals 12 residues. V was trimmed by 1 base and J by 8 bases, leaving 5 bases between them. The V gene's germline CDR1 is SGHNT and CDR2 YENEEA. The CDR3 DNA reads as TGTGCCAGCAGCTTAGGGGCAGGGGAGCTGTTTTTT. This translates into CASSLGAGELFF.

The V and J genes are TRBV7-9 and TRBJ2-1, with D tentatively TRBD1 (6 bases). Germline CDR1 reads SEHNR; CDR2 reads FQNEAQ (reference sequence). The CDR3 sequence is 17 residues long. The V end lost 5 bases, the J end lost 4 bases, and 21 bases lay between the germline ends. The CDR3: CASSPETGQAKYNEQFF. The CDR3 DNA reads as TGTGCCAGCAGCCCCGAAACAGGGCAGGCAAAATACAATGAGCAGTTCTTC. Combining the CDR3 with reference TRBV7-9 and TRBJ2-1 gives the whole variable domain DTGVSQNPRHKITKRGQNVTFRCDPISEHNRLYWYRQTLGQGPEFLTYFQNEAQLEKSRLLSDRFSAERPKGSFSTLEIQRTEQGDSAMYLCASSPETGQAKYNEQFFGPGTRLTVL.

The rearrangement joins TRBV19 to TRBJ2-7; maybe TRBD1 (5 bases). The CDR3 loop spans 15 amino acids. Between the trimmed V and J ends, which lost 3 bases and 7 bases, there was a span of 19 bases. Per germline, CDR1 LNHDA and CDR2 SQIVND (reference sequence). The CDR3 spells CASSIIARRGTEQYF. The CDR3 DNA is TGTGCCAGTAGTATTATAGCACGAAGGGGAACAGAGCAGTACTTC. Looking up the rest from reference TRBV19 and TRBJ2-7 gives the full variable domain: DGGITQSPKYLFRKEGQNVTLSCEQNLNHDAMYWYRQDPGQGLRLIYYSQIVNDFQKGDIAEGYSVSREKKESFPLTVTSAQKNPTAFYLCASSIIARRGTEQYFGPGTRLTVT.

J is TRBJ2-1 and V is TRBV11-3; a possible D gene is TRBD2 (6 bases). The germline V and J ends were trimmed by 1 base and 2 bases, with 12 bases remaining between them. CDR3 length: 16 residues. CDR1 and CDR2 from the germline V gene are SGHNT and YENEEA. The CDR3 region is CASSLGRRETYNEQFF. The DNA for the CDR3 is TGTGCCAGCAGCTTAGGACGGAGGGAAACCTACAATGAGCAGTTCTTC.

The rearrangement links TRBV28 to TRBJ2-2; D remains ambiguous. The V and J ends lost 4 bases and 7 bases respectively, with 13 bases between them. The germline CDR1 and CDR2 sequences are MDHEN and SYDVKM. The CDR3 is 14 residues long. For the CDR3, the DNA is TGTGCCAGCAGTTCCTCGGTCTACTTCGGGGAGCTGTTTTTT. The encoded protein is CASSSSVYFGELFF.

The J gene is TRBJ2-1, the V gene TRBV28, with a tentative D call TRBD1 (5 bases). The CDR3 has 15 residues. The germline gives CDR1 MDHEN, CDR2 SYDVKM. The ends were cut back, 1 base at V and 8 bases at J, with 15 bases in the middle. In DNA, the CDR3 is TGTGCCAGCAGTTTATCCCGGACACCCGTGGATGAGCAGTTCTTC. It specifies CASSLSRTPVDEQFF.

This clone was counted only a few times. The chain joins TRBV28 to TRBJ1-1, with D tentatively TRBD1 (6 bases). Germline V lookup: CDR1 MDHEN, CDR2 SYDVKM. The CDR3 consists of 15 residues. V was pared by 5 bases and J by 6 bases, with 19 bases between. CDR3 region: CASSNIPPQGSEAFF. In DNA, the CDR3 is TGTGCCAGCAGTAATATCCCCCCGCAGGGGTCTGAAGCTTTCTTT. Full variable domain (missing parts from reference TRBV28 and TRBJ1-1): DVKVTQSSRYLVKRTGEKVFLECVQDMDHENMFWYRQDPGLGLRLIYFSYDVKMKEKGDIPEGYSVSREKKERFSLILESASTNQTSMYLCASSNIPPQGSEAFFGQGTRLTVV.

This chain uses TRBV30 with TRBJ2-7, with 10 bases matching TRBD1. With 5 bases clipped from V and 7 bases from J, the junction kept 5 bases outside the gene matches. Per germline, CDR1 GTSNPN and CDR2 SVGIG (reference sequence). The length of the CDR3 is 12 residues. DNA of the CDR3: TGTGCCTGGCGACAGGGGGCGGGGGAGCAGTACTTC. Protein product: CAWRQGAGEQYF.

This clone has only one observation. The J gene is TRBJ2-2, the V gene TRBV21-1; the table's D call, TRBD2, has no DNA check behind it. TRBV21-1 constitutes a pseudogene. The CDR3 runs to 17 residues. The CDR3 loop is CASSIRLAGDNTGELFF. The CDR3 coding sequence is TGTGCCAGCAGCATTCGACTAGCGGGAGACAACACCGGGGAGCTGTTTTTT.

V gene TRBV19 combines with J gene TRBJ2-5, with a possible D match to TRBD1 (6 bases). Between the trimmed V and J ends, which lost 7 bases and 2 bases, there was a span of 11 bases. Germline V gives CDR1 LNHDA, CDR2 SQIVND (reference sequence). This CDR3 comprises 13 residues. CDR3 in DNA: TGTGCCAGTACCGCTGACAGGCAAGAGACCCAGTACTTC. Translation: CASTADRQETQYF.

The V call is TRBV27, the J call TRBJ2-7; 11 bases line up with TRBD2. CDR3 length equals 15 residues. Per the germline V gene, CDR1 is MNHEY and CDR2 is SMNVEV (reference sequence). Losses at the gene ends were 2 bases for V and 3 bases for J; bases not matched to a gene: 3. CDR3 loop: CASSLLAGGNYEQYF. CDR3 bases: TGTGCCAGCAGTTTACTAGCGGGAGGCAACTACGAGCAGTACTTC.

This sequence joins TRBV7-2 and TRBJ2-5, with D tentatively TRBD1 (5 bases). The germline CDR1 and CDR2 sequences are SGHTA and FQGNSA. The V gene lost 5 bases and the J gene lost 4 bases, with 17 bases spanning the gap. This CDR3 spans 15 amino acids. In DNA, the CDR3 is TGTGCCAGCAGCCCCCCCCCTCCCCAGGGAGAGACCCAGTACTTC. Translating gives CASSPPPPQGETQYF.

The chain joins TRBV7-9 to TRBJ2-5; the D gene is possibly TRBD2 (5 bases). The CDR3 runs 14 residues. V was clipped by 3 bases and J by 1 base, with 9 bases between them. The germline V gene encodes CDR1 SEHNR and CDR2 FQNEAQ (reference sequence). CDR3 loop: CASSFGIGQETQYF. The CDR3 DNA follows: TGTGCCAGCAGCTTCGGGATAGGCCAAGAGACCCAGTACTTC.

The V gene is TRBV14, the J gene TRBJ2-3, with D tentatively TRBD1 (6 bases). Trimming took 2 bases from V and 11 from J, leaving 11 bases between them. Germline loops: CDR1 SGHDN, CDR2 FVKESK. CDR3 size: 12 residues. CDR3 protein: CASSQSGTRQYF. The CDR3 DNA sequence: TGTGCCAGCAGCCAATCCGGGACACGGCAGTATTTT.

This chain's CDR3 is CASTVGLAGDTQYF. CDR3 sequence (DNA): TGTGCCAGCACTGTGGGACTAGCGGGCGATACGCAGTATTTT. The chain uses TRBV21-1 and TRBJ2-3; TRBD2 is the table's D call and was not checked against the DNA. TRBV21-1 is reported as a pseudogene. There are 14 residues in the CDR3.

This clone showed up just a few times. The V and J genes are TRBV4-3 and TRBJ2-2; D gene unclear. The CDR3 is made up of 14 amino acids. Germline V gives CDR1 LGHNA, CDR2 YSLEER. Trimming cost V 1 base and J 2 bases, with 5 bases left between them. DNA of the CDR3: TGCGCCAGCAGCCAAGTAGCTAACACCGGGGAGCTGTTTTTT. It yields the protein CASSQVANTGELFF.

This rearrangement joins TRBV9 to TRBJ2-7; 10 nucleotides align to TRBD2. The CDR3 length is 15 residues. Germline loops: CDR1 SGDLS, CDR2 YYNGEE. The ends lost 0 bases at V and 5 bases at J; junction bases unmatched: 5. CDR3 sequence: CASSVDGLAGDEQYF. As DNA, the CDR3 is TGTGCCAGCAGCGTAGACGGCCTAGCGGGAGACGAGCAGTACTTC.

J is TRBJ2-7 and V is TRBV5-1; weak D call: TRBD1 (6 bases). Germline V gene lookup returns CDR1 SGHRS and CDR2 YFSETQ. V lost 3 bases to trimming and J lost 4 bases, with 14 bases between them. This CDR3 is built from 14 residues. The CDR3 protein is CASSSRGAGYEQYF. CDR3 bases: TGCGCCAGCAGCTCCAGGGGAGCTGGTTACGAGCAGTACTTC. The full variable domain, its missing parts supplied by reference TRBV5-1 and TRBJ2-7, is KAGVTQTPRYLIKTRGQQVTLSCSPISGHRSVSWYQQTPGQGLQFLFEYFSETQRNKGNFPGRFSGRQFSNSRSEMNVSTLELGDSALYLCASSSRGAGYEQYFGPGTRLTVT.

The chain employs TRBV10-2 and TRBJ2-7; D is possibly TRBD1 (5 bases). V shed 0 bases and J shed 5 bases, with 11 bases lying between them. Germline CDR1 WSHSY, CDR2 SAAADI. This CDR3 spans 14 amino acids. The CDR3 coding sequence is TGCGCCAGCAGTGAGTCGGGCAGGGCCAACGAGCAGTACTTC. It is translated as CASSESGRANEQYF.